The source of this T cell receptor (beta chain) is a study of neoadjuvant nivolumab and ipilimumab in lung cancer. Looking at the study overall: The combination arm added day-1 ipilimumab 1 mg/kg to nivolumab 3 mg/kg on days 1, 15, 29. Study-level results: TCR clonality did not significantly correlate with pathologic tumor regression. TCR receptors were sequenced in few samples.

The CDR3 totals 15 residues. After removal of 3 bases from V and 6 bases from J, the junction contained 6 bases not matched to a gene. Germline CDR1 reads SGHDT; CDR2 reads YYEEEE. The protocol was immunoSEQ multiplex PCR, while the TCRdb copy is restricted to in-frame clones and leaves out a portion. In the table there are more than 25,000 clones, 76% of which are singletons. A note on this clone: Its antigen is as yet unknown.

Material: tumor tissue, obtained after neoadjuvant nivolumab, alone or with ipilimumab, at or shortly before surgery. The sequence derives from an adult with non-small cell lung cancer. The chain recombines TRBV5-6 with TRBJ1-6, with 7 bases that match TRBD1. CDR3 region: CASSWGTGANSPLHF. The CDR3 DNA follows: TGTGCCAGCAGCTGGGGAACAGGGGCTAATTCACCCCTCCACTTT. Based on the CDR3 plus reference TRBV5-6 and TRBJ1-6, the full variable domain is DAGVTQSPTHLIKTRGQQVTLRCSPKSGHDTVSWYQQALGQGPQFIFQYYEEEERQRGNFPDRFSGHQFPNYSSELNVNALLLGDSALYLCASSWGTGANSPLHFGNGTRLTVT.